The entry below gives a single T cell receptor (beta chain) sequence along with its context. Its recognized antigen is unknown. At one of its ends the junction is not consistent with the germline gene, which may arise from a read error. The sample belongs to a study of CD4 and CD8 cells across lung adenocarcinoma regions (dated by TCRdb to the late 2010s). Regarding the study in general: Intratumor heterogeneity of the T cell receptor repertoire was examined by comparing tumor centers with tumor margins.

The library relied on PCR. Data came from a HiSeq X Ten. TCRdb reworked the public reads: Q25 trimming with fastp, MiXCR clone assembly, productive beta chains retained. Each CDR3 protein gets just one entry, which takes the most common genes and DNA from the rows behind it. For this sample there are approximately 25,000 distinct CDR3 sequences; roughly half appear just once. The ten most abundant clones make up 48% of the sample. The CDR1 and CDR2 encoded by the germline V gene are MGHDK and SYGVNS. The CDR3 covers 13 residues, taking in both the cysteine and the phenylalanine. Just CDR3 DNA is preserved here, 39 bases in frame from base 1. The donors were patients who had localized lung adenocarcinoma, which is a subtype of non-small cell lung cancer. These samples came from the centers of localized lung adenocarcinomas. For TCR repertoire analysis, CD8+ T cells from tumor tissue were profiled separately from CD4+ T cells.

Sequenced input: CD8+ T cells from the center of a lung tumor. Sample cell subset or site, as interpreted from the label and publication: tumor center region. The chain joins TRBV25-1 to TRBJ2-3; the D call is tentative, TRBD1 or TRBD2, as each matches 5 bases. This TCR was recovered from a male donor with lung adenocarcinoma. The CD4 and CD8 labels of this study may be unreliable. The DNA sequence is as follows: TGTGCCAGCCGTGCTAGGGGCATAGGGACGCAGTTTTTT. This encodes CASRARGIGTQFF.